Below are 22 T cell receptor beta chains sequenced from a single sample in a study of early T cells in non-severe SARS-CoV-2 infection. TCRdb re-derived calls from the 5' RACE reads in MiXCR, one entry per CDR3 protein. The sample comprises tens of thousands of distinct CDR3 sequences, approximately 11% of which are singletons, and 2.5% to 3.5% rests with the top ten. The sample was whole blood, taken at baseline. Receptors originate from an adult who was a healthcare worker with PCR-confirmed SARS-CoV-2 infection or an uninfected control (not recorded which).

V gene TRBV6-2 or TRBV6-3 combines with J gene TRBJ2-1; D not resolved. V was trimmed by 2 bases and J by 3 bases, leaving 5 bases between them. CDR1 is MNHEY, CDR2 SVGEGT, per germline. The CDR3 consists of 13 residues. CDR3 sequence reads: CASSYGDYNEQFF. The CDR3 region has the DNA TGTGCCAGCAGTTACGGGGACTACAATGAGCAGTTCTTC.

The chain joins TRBV19 to TRBJ1-6, with 8 nucleotides matching TRBD1. This CDR3 has 14 residues. V was clipped by 6 bases and J by 9 bases; unmatched bases: 7. Per the germline V gene, CDR1 is LNHDA and CDR2 is SQIVND (reference sequence). The CDR3 region is CASSDRGLGSPLHF. In DNA form, the CDR3 reads TGTGCCAGTAGCGACAGGGGATTGGGTTCACCCCTCCACTTT.

The chain joins TRBV7-9 to TRBJ1-2; no clear D. This CDR3 is 17 amino acids long. Germline loops: CDR1 SEHNR, CDR2 FQNEAQ (reference sequence). Trimming removed 4 bases from V and 3 bases from J, with 21 bases in between. CDR3 coding DNA: TGTGCCAGCAGCTCCCCGCGCAGGACGCAGAGGGACTATGGCTACACCTTC. Translation gives CASSSPRRTQRDYGYTF.

The rearrangement links TRBV7-2 to TRBJ1-2; D unclear. In germline, CDR1 is SGHTA, CDR2 FQGNSA. V lost 5 bases, J lost 2 bases, and 9 bases lay in between. This CDR3 comprises 13 residues. The CDR3 bases are TGTGCCAGCAGCCCGGACGGGAACTATGGCTACACCTTC. As protein: CASSPDGNYGYTF. Using reference TRBV7-2 and TRBJ1-2 for the parts outside the CDR3, the full variable domain is GAGVSQSPSNKVTEKGKDVELRCDPISGHTALYWYRQSLGQGLEFLIYFQGNSAPDKSGLPSDRFSAERTGGSVSTLTIQRTQQEDSAVYLCASSPDGNYGYTFGSGTRLTVV.

The chain couples TRBV7-2 to TRBJ2-2, with 11 positions matching TRBD2. This CDR3 region has 17 residues. Trimming cost V 4 bases and J 4 bases; bases outside gene matches: 8. Germline-derived CDR1 and CDR2 are SGHTA and FQGNSA. CDR3 DNA: TGTGCCAGCAGCTCGAACCTAGCGGGGGGTGTCACCGGGGAGCTGTTTTTT. Protein: CASSSNLAGGVTGELFF.

This clonotype was counted a few times. This chain connects TRBV6-1 to TRBJ1-1; TRBD1 aligns across 7 bases. The CDR3 spans 15 residues. V shed 1 base and J 5 bases; nucleotides not matched to a gene: 7. Germline V CDR1 and CDR2: MNHNS, SASEGT. The CDR3 DNA reads TGTGCCAGCAGTGAAGAGGGGGCAAGGGGTACTGAAGCTTTCTTT. Its translation: CASSEEGARGTEAFF.

This clonotype has only a few counts. J is TRBJ2-5 and V is TRBV3-1, with D maybe TRBD2 (5 bases). This CDR3 region has 16 residues. V was trimmed by 0 bases and J by 4 bases, leaving 15 bases between them. Germline CDR1 is LGHDT and CDR2 is YNNKEL (reference sequence). In DNA form, the CDR3 reads TGTGCCAGCAGCCAAGATGTCGGGGTAGGGCGAGAGACCCAGTACTTC. Its protein product is CASSQDVGVGRETQYF.

This clonotype was recorded many times. The rearrangement joins TRBV11-2 to TRBJ2-2, with D possibly matching TRBD2 (5 bases). CDR1 is SGHAT, CDR2 FQNNGV, per germline. This CDR3 has 16 residues. The germline V and J ends were trimmed by 0 bases and 1 base, with 9 bases remaining between them. CDR3 in DNA: TGTGCCAGCAGCTTAGAAGGTGCGGGGAACACCGGGGAGCTGTTTTTT. Translating it yields CASSLEGAGNTGELFF. The variable domain in full, with the rest retrieved from reference TRBV11-2 and TRBJ2-2, is EAGVAQSPRYKIIEKRQSVAFWCNPISGHATLYWYQQILGQGPKLLIQFQNNGVVDDSQLPKDRFSAERLKGVDSTLKIQPAKLEDSAVYLCASSLEGAGNTGELFFGEGSRLTVL.

In this sample, this clonotype turned up a few times. The genes are TRBV6-2 or TRBV6-3 and TRBJ2-7; D unresolved. V shed 7 bases and J shed 2 bases, with 12 bases lying between them. This CDR3 region has 13 residues. The germline CDR1 and CDR2 sequences are MNHEY and SVGEGT. CDR3 nucleotides: TGTGCCAGCACCTTTGCCAATCCCTACGAGCAGTACTTC. Amino acid sequence: CASTFANPYEQYF.

The chain has TRBV7-9 and TRBJ2-5, with D unclear. From germline, CDR1 is SEHNR and CDR2 FQNEAQ (reference sequence). V was clipped by 8 bases and J by 4 bases, with 17 bases between them. The CDR3 totals 14 residues. CDR3 sequence: CASVSASLAETQYF. The CDR3, as DNA: TGTGCCAGCGTATCGGCCAGTCTCGCAGAGACCCAGTACTTC.

The chain has TRBV5-6 and TRBJ1-6, with TRBD1 matching over 7 bases. CDR3 length: 14 residues. Germline CDR1 reads SGHDT; CDR2 reads YYEEEE. Trimming took 4 bases from V and 10 from J; bases not matched to a gene: 8. CDR3 coding DNA: TGTGCCAGCAGCATCGGACAGGCATCCTCACCCCTCCACTTT. This sequence encodes CASSIGQASSPLHF.

This clonotype came up many times. The chain links TRBV14 to TRBJ2-2, with D possibly TRBD2 on 7 matching bases. Germline loops: CDR1 SGHDN, CDR2 FVKESK. The CDR3 runs 19 residues. V dropped 4 bases and J dropped 0 bases, with 21 bases sitting between them. CDR3 residues: CASSRDAPWGGSNTGELFF. CDR3 bases: TGTGCCAGCAGCCGAGACGCCCCTTGGGGGGGCTCGAACACCGGGGAGCTGTTTTTT. The entire variable domain, with the rest obtained from reference TRBV14 and TRBJ2-2, is as follows: EAGVTQFPSHSVIEKGQTVTLRCDPISGHDNLYWYRRVMGKEIKFLLHFVKESKQDESGMPNNRFLAERTGGTYSTLKVQPAELEDSGVYFCASSRDAPWGGSNTGELFFGEGSRLTVL.

This clonotype occurred many times. V is TRBV5-5 and J is TRBJ1-2, with D unclear. The V gene's germline CDR1 is SGHKS and CDR2 YYEKEE (reference sequence). The CDR3 has 14 residues. Trimming pared 5 bases from V and 8 bases from J, leaving 19 bases between. The CDR3 here is CASRLGSAALGYTF. Here the CDR3 DNA reads TGTGCCAGCAGACTAGGGTCTGCTGCTCTCGGCTACACCTTC.

The rearrangement links TRBV29-1 to TRBJ1-2; no firm D call. The V end was cut by 4 bases, the J end by 3 bases, with 12 bases between. Germline assignment: CDR1 SQVTM and CDR2 ANQGSEA. The CDR3 has 13 amino acids. The CDR3 DNA reads TGCAGCGTTGGATCTCCGACGGACTATGGCTACACCTTC. This gives the protein CSVGSPTDYGYTF.

V and J are TRBV18 and TRBJ2-2; TRBD1 aligns across 8 bases. The CDR3 is made up of 16 amino acids. Germline V gene data show CDR1 as KGHSH and CDR2 as LQKENI. Trimming took 2 bases from V and 4 from J; bases not matched to a gene: 6. The CDR3 bases are TGTGCCAGCTCACCAAGAAATACAGGGGGCACCGGGGAGCTGTTTTTT. Amino acids: CASSPRNTGGTGELFF.

This clonotype was detected only a few times. The chain links TRBV27 to TRBJ1-1; 11 bases line up with TRBD1. Trimming at V came to 5 bases and at J to 10 bases, leaving 6 bases not matched to a gene. Germline-derived CDR1 and CDR2 are MNHEY and SMNVEV (reference sequence). The CDR3 is 13 residues long. In DNA, the CDR3 is TGTGCCAGCAGTCTGGACAGGGGGCTGGCAGCTTTCTTT. Translating it yields CASSLDRGLAAFF.

The chain joins TRBV11-2 to TRBJ2-1, with 8 bases that match TRBD2. Germline V lookup: CDR1 SGHAT, CDR2 FQNNGV. Trimming took 10 bases from V and 4 from J; bases not matched to a gene: 6. CDR3 size: 13 residues. The DNA of the CDR3 is TGTGCCATTCGGCGGGGGGATTACAATGAGCAGTTCTTC. This gives the protein CAIRRGDYNEQFF.

This clonotype was picked up many times. The chain links TRBV18 to TRBJ2-3; D gene unclear. Germline CDR1 KGHSH, CDR2 LQKENI. The CDR3 runs to 13 residues. The V and J ends lost 3 bases and 3 bases respectively, with 7 bases between them. CDR3 sequence: CASSPALTDTQYF. The CDR3 DNA reads TGTGCCAGCTCACCCGCACTAACAGATACGCAGTATTTT.

There are a few counts of this clonotype. The gene calls are TRBV10-1 and TRBJ2-3; D gene uncertain. Trimming pared 2 bases from V and 0 bases from J, leaving 9 bases between. Per germline, CDR1 WNHNN and CDR2 SYGVQD (reference sequence). The CDR3 runs 15 residues. The CDR3 bases are TGCGCCAGCAGTGAGGGTCAACACAGCACAGATACGCAGTATTTT. This encodes CASSEGQHSTDTQYF.

This rearrangement joins TRBV12-5 to TRBJ1-1, with D hard to call. With 1 base removed from V and 7 bases from J, the gap between germline ends came to 7 bases. From germline, CDR1 is LGHNT and CDR2 FRNRAP. This CDR3 has 12 residues. The DNA for the CDR3 is TGTGCTAGTGGTTTGGGGGTGGATGAAGCTTTCTTT. It encodes CASGLGVDEAFF.

This clonotype was observed a few times. The chain couples TRBV11-2 to TRBJ2-7; D not resolved. The CDR3 runs to 18 residues. CDR1 and CDR2 (germline): SGHAT, FQNNGV. Trimming left V 5 bases short and J 3 bases short, with 26 bases between. CDR3 DNA: TGTGCCAGCAGCCCAGATACCCTTGGTTTCTCTGGGGACTACGAGCAGTACTTC. Amino acid sequence: CASSPDTLGFSGDYEQYF.

The chain carries TRBV6-2 or TRBV6-3 and TRBJ2-2; 7 bases line up with TRBD1. Germline CDR1 MNHEY, CDR2 SVGEGT. Losses at the gene ends were 5 bases for V and 4 bases for J; bases not matched to a gene: 7. The CDR3 length is 15 residues. The CDR3, as DNA: TGTGCCAGCAGTGAAAACAGGGGAGCCACCGGGGAGCTGTTTTTT. Its protein is CASSENRGATGELFF.